This T cell receptor beta chain was obtained from a study of T cell responses to AZD1222 COVID-19 vaccine (dated by TCRdb to the early 2020s). Describing the broader study: AZD1222 recipients given second doses at about 4 weeks or at about 12 weeks were pooled, since spike-specific TCR depth and breadth were not found to differ between the two schedules. A total of more than 230 trial participants underwent TCR sequencing, of whom 200 to 220 received two doses of AZD1222 and about 25 received two doses of the MenACWY control vaccine. Trial participants were enrolled into age subgroups of 18-55, 56-69 and 70-plus years, which contained roughly 140, 27 and 60 TCR-sequenced participants, respectively.

A distance of 7 bases separates the germline ends of V and J, which lose 0 bases and 4 bases respectively. The CDR3 holds 13 amino acids from the cysteine to the phenylalanine. Only the CDR3 DNA is retained, 39 bases long and in frame from the first base. CDR1 and CDR2 were assigned from the germline V gene as SGHRS and YFSETQ. Study-wide conclusions, independent of this receptor: A significant rise in spike-specific TCR breadth and depth was observed after two AZD1222 doses relative to day 0 and relative to MenACWY recipients. The 56-69-year group was small, and its depth increase did not reach significance, likely because of low power. The whole spike protein was spanned by vaccine-associated CD4 TCRs, and dominant responses were seen in regions 160-218 and 743-854. Participants were mostly white British and included more females than males, and it was suggested by the authors that clonal diversity may have been underestimated. Reportedly, almost half of the unique spike-specific TCRs recognized epitopes lying outside the regions that are mutated in the B.1.351 and B.1.1.7 variants. Because no day 14 peak-response samples were available, repertoires were characterized only after the peak T cell response. Conclusions about previously exposed vaccinees were limited because only a handful of AZD1222 recipients were SARS-CoV-2 seropositive at baseline.

Comment on this clone: This receptor's antigen is unknown. Per-nucleotide qualities are absent, and no much larger clonotype sits a single base away.

The CDR3 regions of human TCRbeta chains were analyzed by immunosequencing. The paper's data handling went like this. TCRs in the repertoires were matched against a reference library of SARS-CoV-2-specific TCRs that had been generated with the MIRA antigen-specificity platform. Breadth was defined as the fraction of unique TCRs that were SARS-CoV-2-associated. Depth was defined as the fraction of total T cells that were SARS-CoV-2-associated. Using the MIRA data, each spike-specific TCR was mapped to the spike region that the TCR reacts to and placed in a CD4 or CD8 class. Log10-transformed breadth and depth values were compared by one-way ANOVA with Sidak's multiple comparisons tests. TCRdb's version of the immuneACCESS table is confined to in-frame rearrangements and falls short of the full clone set. An unresolved V gene accounts for under half of the shortfall where checked; the remainder is of unknown origin. That table gives V, J and clone size, and the DNA gave D and trimming. The table for this sample lists more than 150,000 clones; around 95% of them were counted only once. The ten most abundant clones make up approximately 0.64% of the sample.

Taken with the paper, the label for time point translates to: baseline before first vaccination. The vaccinee samples were drawn from two UK trials, COV001 and COV002, one of which was a single-blind randomized controlled phase 2/3 trial testing AZD1222 (ChAdOx1 nCoV-19) in healthy adults. Trial participant PBMC samples were collected at day 0 and day 28 after the second dose for TCRbeta chain sequencing. Sequenced material: peripheral blood, taken on day 0 of AZD1222 vaccination. The rearrangement combines TRBV5-1 with TRBJ1-2; the D gene is not confidently resolved. This clonotype originated in an adult in good health. The CDR3 reads CASSLAGSYGYTF. Here is the DNA: TGCGCCAGCAGCTTGGCGGGATCCTATGGCTACACCTTC.